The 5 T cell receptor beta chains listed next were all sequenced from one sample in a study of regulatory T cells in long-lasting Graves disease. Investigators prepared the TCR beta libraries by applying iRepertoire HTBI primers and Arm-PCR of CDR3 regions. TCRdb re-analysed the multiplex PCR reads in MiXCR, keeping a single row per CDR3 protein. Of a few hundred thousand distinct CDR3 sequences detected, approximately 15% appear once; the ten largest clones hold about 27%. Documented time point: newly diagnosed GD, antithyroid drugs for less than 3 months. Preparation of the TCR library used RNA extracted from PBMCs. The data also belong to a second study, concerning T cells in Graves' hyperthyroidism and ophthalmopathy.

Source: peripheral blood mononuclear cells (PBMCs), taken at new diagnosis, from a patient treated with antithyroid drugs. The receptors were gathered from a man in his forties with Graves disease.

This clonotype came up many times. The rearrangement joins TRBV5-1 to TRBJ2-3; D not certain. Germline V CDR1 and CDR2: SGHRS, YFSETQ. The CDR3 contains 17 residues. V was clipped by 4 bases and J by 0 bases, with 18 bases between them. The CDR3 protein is CASSHRGAYTSTDTQYF. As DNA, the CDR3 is TGCGCCAGCAGCCACCGCGGAGCGTACACTAGCACAGATACGCAGTATTTT.

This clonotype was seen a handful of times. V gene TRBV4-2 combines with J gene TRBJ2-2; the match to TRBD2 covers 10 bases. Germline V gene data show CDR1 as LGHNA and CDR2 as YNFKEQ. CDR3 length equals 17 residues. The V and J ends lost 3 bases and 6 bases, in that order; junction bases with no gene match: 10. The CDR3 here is CASSHRVASGGPGELFF. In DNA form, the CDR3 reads TGTGCCAGCAGCCATAGGGTTGCTAGCGGGGGACCCGGGGAGCTGTTTTTT.

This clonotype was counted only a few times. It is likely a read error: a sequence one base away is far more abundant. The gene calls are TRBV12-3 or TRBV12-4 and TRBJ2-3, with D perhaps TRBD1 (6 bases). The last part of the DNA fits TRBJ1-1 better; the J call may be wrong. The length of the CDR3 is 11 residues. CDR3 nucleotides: TGTGCCAGCATCCTAAAGGGGGGAGCTTTCTTT. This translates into CASILKGGAFF.

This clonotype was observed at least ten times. In nucleotides, the CDR3 is TGTGCCAGCAGCCTTACCGGGACAGCTGACACCGGGGAGCTGTTTTTT. Amino acids: CASSLTGTADTGELFF. The V and J genes are TRBV2 and TRBJ2-2, with 7 bases fitting TRBD1. The germline V gene has CDR1 SNHLY and CDR2 FYNNEI. The V gene end was trimmed by 6 bases and the J gene end by 3 bases; junction bases not matched to a gene: 10. This CDR3 contains 16 residues.

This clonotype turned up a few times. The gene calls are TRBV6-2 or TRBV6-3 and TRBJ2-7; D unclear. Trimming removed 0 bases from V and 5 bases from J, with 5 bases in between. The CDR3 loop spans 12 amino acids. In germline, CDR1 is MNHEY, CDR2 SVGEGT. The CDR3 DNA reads TGTGCCAGCAGTTACTCTCCCCACGAGCAGTACTTC. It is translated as CASSYSPHEQYF.